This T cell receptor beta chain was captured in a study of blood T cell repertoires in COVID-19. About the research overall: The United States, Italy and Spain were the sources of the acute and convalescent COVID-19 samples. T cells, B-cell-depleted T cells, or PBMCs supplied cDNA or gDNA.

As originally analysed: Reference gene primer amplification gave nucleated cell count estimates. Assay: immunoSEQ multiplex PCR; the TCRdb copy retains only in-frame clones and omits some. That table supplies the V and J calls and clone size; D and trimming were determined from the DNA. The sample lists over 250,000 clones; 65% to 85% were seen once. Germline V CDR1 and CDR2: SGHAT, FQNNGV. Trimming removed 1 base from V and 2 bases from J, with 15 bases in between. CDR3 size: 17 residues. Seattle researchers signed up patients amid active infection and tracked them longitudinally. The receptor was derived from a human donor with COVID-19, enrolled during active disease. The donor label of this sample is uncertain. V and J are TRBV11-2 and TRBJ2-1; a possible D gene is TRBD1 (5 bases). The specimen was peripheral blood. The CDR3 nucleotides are TGTGCCAGCAGCTTAGGTTTTACCGCCAGGGCCTACAATGAGCAGTTCTTC. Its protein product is CASSLGFTARAYNEQFF.